This T cell receptor beta chain was sequenced in a study of somatic mutations in cytotoxic T cells in rheumatoid arthritis. The protocol was immunoSEQ multiplex PCR, while the TCRdb copy is restricted to in-frame clones and leaves out a portion. There are around 7,400 clones in the sample; roughly nine tenths occur only once, and approximately 26% lies in the top ten. Germline V lookup: CDR1 SEHNR, CDR2 FQNEAQ (reference sequence). Germline trimming cut 3 bases from V and 5 bases from J; bases unmatched to any gene: 6. CDR3 size: 14 residues. This sequence joins TRBV7-9 and TRBJ2-7; 8 bases are a match to TRBD1. The material sequenced was CD8+ T cells sorted from blood. The receptor comes from a woman aged 70-85 years with rheumatoid arthritis. CDR3 amino acids: CASSFIGQGDEQYF. The CDR3 DNA is TGTGCCAGCAGCTTCATAGGACAGGGCGACGAGCAGTACTTC.